One and the same sample provided the 6 T cell receptor beta chains below, sequenced in a study of cytomegalovirus exposure and HLA in healthy donors. Both 60 Vbeta primers and 13 Jbeta primers went into the PCR. Data came from immunoSEQ multiplex PCR; TCRdb stores just in-frame clones and leaves some out. Here the sample spans under 200,000 clones, 77% being singletons. Material: PBMCs. The receptors derive from a woman in her thirties or forties in good health and CMV-seropositive.

This clone is medium-sized within its sample. This chain connects TRBV4-1 to TRBJ2-7, with unresolved D. Germline loops: CDR1 MGHRA, CDR2 YSYEKL. The ends were cut back, 0 bases at V and 7 bases at J, with 7 bases in the middle. The CDR3 covers 12 residues. The CDR3 loop reads CASSQEAGEQYF. The DNA for the CDR3 is TGCGCCAGCAGCCAAGAGGCAGGTGAGCAGTACTTC.

This chain uses TRBV28 with TRBJ2-2; 8 bases are shared with TRBD2. J gave up 1 base and V 4 bases, and 5 bases lay outside the gene matches. The CDR3 sequence is 16 residues long. CDR1 and CDR2 from the germline V gene are MDHEN and SYDVKM. In nucleotides, the CDR3 is TGTGCCAGCAGTTCCGGGACTAGTAAGAACACCGGGGAGCTGTTTTTT. This encodes CASSSGTSKNTGELFF.

The chain joins TRBV5-1 to TRBJ2-1, with 10 bases identical to TRBD1. Trimming cost V 4 bases and J 3 bases; bases outside gene matches: 4. The CDR3 runs 15 residues. Germline V gene sequence: CDR1 SGHRS, CDR2 YFSETQ. The CDR3 loop is CASSIGQGVYNEQFF. DNA for the CDR3: TGCGCCAGCAGCATTGGACAGGGGGTCTACAATGAGCAGTTCTTC.

The CDR3 is CASGYDISNTEAFF. CDR3 DNA sequence: TGTGCCAGCGGTTATGACATTTCGAACACTGAAGCTTTCTTT. The chain combines TRBV7-9 with TRBJ1-1; no reliable D call. The CDR3 covers 14 residues. The germline V and J ends were trimmed by 8 bases and 1 base, with 14 bases remaining between them. Germline assignment: CDR1 SEHNR and CDR2 FQNEAQ (reference sequence). Full variable domain (outside the CDR3, taken from reference TRBV7-9 and TRBJ1-1): DTGVSQNPRHKITKRGQNVTFRCDPISEHNRLYWYRQTLGQGPEFLTYFQNEAQLEKSRLLSDRFSAERPKGSFSTLEIQRTEQGDSAMYLCASGYDISNTEAFFGQGTRLTVV.

The rearrangement links TRBV7-2 to TRBJ1-3, with 8 bases aligning to TRBD1. The CDR3 totals 14 residues. Germline assignment: CDR1 SGHTA and CDR2 FQGNSA. V was pared by 5 bases and J by 0 bases, with 0 bases of the junction left unmatched. This CDR3 reads CASSGQGSGNTIYF. Here the CDR3 DNA reads TGTGCCAGCAGCGGACAGGGCTCTGGAAACACCATATATTTT.

The chain joins TRBV29-1 to TRBJ2-2; a possible D gene is TRBD1 (6 bases). V was shortened by 4 bases and J by 5 bases, with 11 bases between the two germline ends. CDR3 size: 13 residues. Germline CDR1 reads SQVTM; CDR2 reads ANQGSEA. CDR3 coding DNA: TGCAGCGTTGTACAGGGTAGTACCGGGGAGCTGTTTTTT. It codes for CSVVQGSTGELFF.